This TCR beta chain originates from a study of PD-L1 blockade in urothelial cancer. Only in-frame clones appear in the TCRdb table, and some are missing; sequencing was by immunoSEQ multiplex PCR. The sample lists 30,000 or so clones, 89% occurring once. Looked up from germline, CDR1 is MNHNS and CDR2 is SASEGT. V lost 4 bases, J lost 6 bases, and 13 bases lay in between. This CDR3 has 14 residues. Time point described: peripheral blood 6 weeks after treatment start. This sequence was found in an elderly man with urothelial cancer. Sequencing used PBMCs, obtained around atezolizumab (anti-PD-L1) treatment. The chain carries TRBV6-1 and TRBJ1-5; maybe TRBD1 (6 bases). The CDR3, as DNA: TGTGCCAGCAGTGGCCTCAGGGACATTCAGCCCCAGCATTTT. It encodes CASSGLRDIQPQHF.